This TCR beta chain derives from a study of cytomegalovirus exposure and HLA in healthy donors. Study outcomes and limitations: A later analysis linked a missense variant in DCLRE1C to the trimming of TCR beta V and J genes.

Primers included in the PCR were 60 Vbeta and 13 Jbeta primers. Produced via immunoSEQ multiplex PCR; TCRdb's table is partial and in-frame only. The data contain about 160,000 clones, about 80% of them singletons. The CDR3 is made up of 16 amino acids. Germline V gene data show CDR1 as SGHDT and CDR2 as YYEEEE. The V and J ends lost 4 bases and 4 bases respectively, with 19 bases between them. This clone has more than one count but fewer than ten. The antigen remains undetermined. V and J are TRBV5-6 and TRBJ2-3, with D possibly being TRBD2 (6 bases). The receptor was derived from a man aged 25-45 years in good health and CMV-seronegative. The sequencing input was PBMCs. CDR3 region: CASSAPSVPPPDTQYF. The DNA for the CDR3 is TGTGCCAGCAGCGCACCTAGCGTCCCCCCCCCAGATACGCAGTATTTT.